This is a list of T cell receptor beta chains from one sample in a study of CD8 T cells in ankylosing spondylitis. TCRdb re-called the 5' RACE reads through MiXCR, storing one row per CDR3 protein. This table holds 200,000 to 250,000 distinct CDR3 sequences, more than 25% found once. The sample was blood, either unsorted or a sorted T cell fraction (not recorded which). The receptors were sampled from a male donor with ankylosing spondylitis or in good health (not recorded which). Each CDR3 is given with its conserved first and last residue. D genes are given only for firm matches. Clone size, where shown, is once, few, many, or a class for clones that have expanded.

>many|TRBJ1-1|TRBV12-3/TRBV12-4|NA
CASSLFSRTEAFF
TGTGCCAGCAGTTTGTTTAGTCGGACTGAAGCTTTCTTT
>many|TRBJ2-3|TRBV5-1|TRBD2
CASRPVAGGRGDTQYF
TGCGCCAGCAGACCCGTTGCGGGAGGGCGGGGAGATACGCAGTATTTT
>many|TRBJ2-4|TRBV7-6|NA
CASSPRVAGLLAKNIQYF
TGTGCCAGCAGCCCTCGGGTCGCGGGGCTATTGGCCAAAAACATTCAGTACTTC
>NA|TRBJ2-5|TRBV5-5|TRBD1
CASSSVRDRGETQYF
TGTGCCAGCAGCTCAGTCCGGGACAGGGGCGAGACCCAGTACTTC
>many|TRBJ1-4|TRBV14|NA
CASSQSNEKLFF
TGTGCCAGCAGCCAATCAAATGAAAAACTGTTTTTT
>NA|TRBJ1-5|TRBV20-1|NA
CSAPKGGAGNQPQHF
TGCAGTGCTCCGAAGGGGGGCGCGGGCAATCAGCCCCAGCATTTT
>NA|TRBJ2-7|TRBV6-1|TRBD1
CASSDLRQGAREQYF
TGTGCCAGCAGTGATCTAAGACAGGGGGCGAGGGAGCAGTACTTC
>many|TRBJ2-1|TRBV20-1|TRBD2
CSASPPTSGTEQFF
TGCAGTGCTAGTCCCCCGACTAGCGGGACCGAGCAGTTCTTC
>NA|TRBJ1-6|TRBV12-3/TRBV12-4|NA
CASSFEGRGTLHF
TGTGCCAGCAGTTTCGAGGGTAGAGGGACCCTCCACTTT
>many|TRBJ1-2|TRBV5-1|NA
CASRKDGVYGYTF
TGCGCCAGCAGAAAGGACGGAGTCTATGGCTACACCTTC
>NA|TRBJ1-4|TRBV7-9|NA
CASSLAKGNEKLFF
TGTGCCAGCAGCTTAGCGAAGGGGAATGAAAAACTGTTTTTT
>NA|TRBJ2-7|TRBV2|NA
CASSEGTEAYEQYF
TGTGCCAGCAGTGAAGGGACGGAGGCCTACGAGCAGTACTTC
>NA|TRBJ1-3|TRBV21-1|NA
CASSKVFLSSGNTIYF
TGTGCCAGCAGCAAAGTATTCCTGAGCTCTGGAAACACCATATATTTT
>many|TRBJ1-1|TRBV7-9|TRBD1
CASSSNRGGTEAFF
TGTGCCAGCAGTTCAAACAGGGGGGGGACTGAAGCTTTCTTT
>many|TRBJ2-7|TRBV20-1|TRBD2
CSARDPNSGSYEQYF
TGCAGTGCTAGAGATCCGAATAGCGGGAGTTACGAGCAGTACTTC
>NA|TRBJ2-1|TRBV20-1|TRBD2
CSARDPSGRGSYNEQFF
TGCAGTGCTAGAGATCCTAGCGGGAGAGGGTCCTACAATGAGCAGTTCTTC
>few|TRBJ1-2|TRBV10-3|NA
CAISEDRERNGYTF
TGTGCCATCAGCGAGGACAGAGAAAGGAATGGCTACACCTTC
>many|TRBJ2-7|TRBV29-1|TRBD1
CSAGTGNEQYF
TGCAGCGCGGGGACAGGGAACGAGCAGTACTTC
>NA|TRBJ1-4|TRBV6-1|NA
CASRITGSSNEKLFF
TGTGCCAGCAGGATCACAGGGAGTTCGAATGAAAAACTGTTTTTT
>many|TRBJ2-1|TRBV27|TRBD2
CATRGLAGSSYNEQFF
TGTGCCACCCGGGGGCTAGCGGGAAGCTCCTACAATGAGCAGTTCTTC
>many|TRBJ2-3|TRBV20-1|TRBD2
CSAREVRGGANTQYF
TGCAGTGCTAGAGAGGTTCGGGGGGGCGCGAATACGCAGTATTTT
>many|TRBJ2-2|TRBV11-2|TRBD2
CASSGTSGITGELFF
TGTGCCAGCAGCGGGACTAGCGGTATCACCGGGGAGCTGTTTTTT
>many|TRBJ1-1|TRBV5-1|NA
CASSGDGSNTEAFF
TGCGCCAGCAGCGGGGACGGCTCGAACACTGAAGCTTTCTTT
>many|TRBJ2-7|TRBV4-3|NA
CASSQDPGSEQYF
TGCGCCAGCAGCCAAGATCCCGGTTCCGAGCAGTACTTC
>many|TRBJ2-2|TRBV12-5|TRBD1
CASGSQGANTGELFF
TGTGCTAGTGGTTCTCAGGGGGCGAACACCGGGGAGCTGTTTTTT
>many|TRBJ2-1|TRBV9|NA
CASSSMGAGSVFGQFF
TGTGCCAGCAGCTCGATGGGTGCGGGATCCGTCTTCGGGCAGTTCTTC
>many|TRBJ2-7|TRBV2|NA
CASRGEGYEQYF
TGTGCCAGCAGGGGTGAAGGCTACGAGCAGTACTTC
>NA|TRBJ2-2|TRBV20-1|TRBD2
CSATQTSGPGELFF
TGCAGTGCCACCCAGACTAGCGGCCCCGGGGAGCTGTTTTTT
>NA|TRBJ2-2|TRBV6-1|TRBD1
CASSEGQPPGELFF
TGTGCCAGCAGCGAGGGACAGCCGCCCGGGGAGCTGTTTTTT
>many|TRBJ2-5|TRBV7-2|NA
CASSWGGAQETQYF
TGTGCCAGCAGCTGGGGTGGAGCACAAGAGACCCAGTACTTC
>many|TRBJ2-7|TRBV20-1|NA
CSASLREQYF
TGCAGTGCTAGCCTTAGGGAGCAGTACTTC
>few|TRBJ2-6|TRBV7-8|TRBD1
CASSLGGTGYTGANVLTF
TGTGCCAGCAGCTTAGGCGGGACAGGGTACACCGGGGCCAACGTCCTGACTTTC
>many|TRBJ2-3|TRBV27|TRBD2
CASSEEMRLAGTDTQYF
TGTGCCAGCAGCGAAGAGATGAGACTAGCGGGCACAGATACGCAGTATTTT
>many|TRBJ1-4|TRBV4-1|TRBD1
CASNHRGSTNEKLFF
TGCGCCAGCAACCACAGGGGGTCCACTAATGAAAAACTGTTTTTT
>few|TRBJ2-3|TRBV29-1|TRBD1
CSVAPGTGGADTQYF
TGCAGCGTTGCCCCGGGGACAGGGGGCGCAGATACGCAGTATTTT
>NA|TRBJ2-3|TRBV6-5|NA
CASSYRTPGADTQYF
TGTGCCAGCAGTTATCGGACCCCTGGGGCAGATACGCAGTATTTT
>many|TRBJ2-3|TRBV20-1|TRBD2
CSARASGIRTDTQYF
TGCAGTGCTAGGGCTAGCGGGATTCGCACAGATACGCAGTATTTT
>once|TRBJ1-6|TRBV6-5|TRBD1
CASRRDSPPLHF
TGTGCCAGCAGAAGGGACAGTCCACCCCTCCACTTT
>many|TRBJ2-5|TRBV4-1|NA
CASSLAVLETQYF
TGCGCCAGCAGTTTAGCCGTTCTAGAGACCCAGTACTTC
>many|TRBJ2-2|TRBV28|TRBD2
CASSFPKPRTSGRANTGELFF
TGTGCCAGCAGTTTTCCCAAACCTCGGACTAGCGGGAGGGCGAACACCGGGGAGCTGTTTTTT
>NA|TRBJ2-5|TRBV29-1|TRBD2
CSAPTSGSMETQYF
TGCAGCGCCCCGACTAGCGGGAGCATGGAGACCCAGTACTTC
>many|TRBJ2-1|TRBV5-1|NA
CASSLGPSNNEQFF
TGCGCCAGCAGCTTGGGTCCTAGCAACAATGAGCAGTTCTTC
>many|TRBJ2-3|TRBV20-1|TRBD2
CSASPGLAYTDTQYF
TGCAGTGCTAGTCCGGGACTAGCATACACAGATACGCAGTATTTT
>many|TRBJ2-2|TRBV5-1|TRBD2
CASSSIAGVAGELFF
TGCGCCAGCAGCTCAATCGCGGGAGTCGCCGGGGAGCTGTTTTTT
>many|TRBJ2-5|TRBV5-1|NA
CASSLANRAGGGETQYF
TGCGCCAGCAGCTTGGCCAATAGGGCAGGGGGAGGAGAGACCCAGTACTTC
>NA|TRBJ1-3|TRBV3-1|NA
CASSLDNSGNTIYF
TGTGCCAGCAGCCTCGACAACTCTGGAAACACCATATATTTT
>many|TRBJ1-1|TRBV10-3|NA
CATATGNTEAFF
TGTGCCACCGCGACAGGGAACACTGAAGCTTTCTTT
>NA|TRBJ2-2|TRBV6-1|NA
CASKPLEAGELFF
TGTGCCAGCAAACCGCTAGAGGCCGGGGAGCTGTTTTTT
>many|TRBJ2-3|TRBV28|NA
CASSSPRADTQYF
TGTGCCAGCAGTTCCCCACGTGCAGATACGCAGTATTTT
>many|TRBJ2-3|TRBV6-2/TRBV6-3|TRBD2
CASRWGGSTDTQYF
TGTGCCTCCAGGTGGGGGGGTAGCACAGATACGCAGTATTTT
>NA|TRBJ2-7|TRBV20-1|TRBD1
CSGTGGTYEQYF
TGCAGTGGCACAGGGGGCACCTACGAGCAGTACTTC
>few|TRBJ2-5|TRBV20-1|NA
CSATARALGMGNSF
TGCAGTGCTACAGCTCGGGCCCTAGGGATGGGTAATAGCTTC